These T cell receptor beta chains were read from a single sample in a study of cytomegalovirus exposure and HLA in healthy donors. Generated by immunoSEQ multiplex PCR, the TCRdb table keeps only in-frame clones and is missing some. The repertoire includes roughly 100,000 clones, more than 75% of them detected once, and about 9.3% sits in the top ten. The specimen was PBMCs. The receptor set was obtained from a woman between 18 and 30 years old in good health and CMV-seropositive. Each CDR3 is given with its conserved first and last residue. Each record gives: J gene, V gene, clone size, D gene, CDR3 DNA, CDR3 protein. The D gene is left open where the match is weak. Part of the rows lack a size; the others show once, few, many or a class for expanded clones.

J: TRBJ2-7; V: TRBV9; size: NA; D: NA; DNA: TGTGCCAGCTCAGCGGGTTACGAGCAGTACTTC; CDR3: CASSAGYEQYF
J: TRBJ2-7; V: TRBV12-5; size: NA; D: NA; DNA: TGTGCTAGTGGTTTGGTAACAGACTCCTACGAGCAGTACTTC; CDR3: CASGLVTDSYEQYF
J: TRBJ2-7; V: TRBV5-1; size: few; D: NA; DNA: TGCGCCAGCAGCCCCGGCGGGCCTCCCTACGAGCAGTACTTC; CDR3: CASSPGGPPYEQYF
J: TRBJ1-5; V: TRBV5-6; size: NA; D: NA; DNA: TGTGCCAGCAGCTTGGTAGCGGGAAATCAGCCCCAGCATTTT; CDR3: CASSLVAGNQPQHF
J: TRBJ2-7; V: TRBV5-1; size: NA; D: TRBD1; DNA: TGCGCCAGCAGCCATACCATCAGGACAGGAGAACACGAGCAGTACTTC; CDR3: CASSHTIRTGEHEQYF
J: TRBJ2-7; V: TRBV19; size: once; D: TRBD2; DNA: TGTGCCAGTAGTATCGTCGGGGGGGCGAGGGAGCAGTACTTC; CDR3: CASSIVGGAREQYF
J: TRBJ2-7; V: TRBV28; size: once; D: TRBD2; DNA: TGTGCCAGCAGTTCCAAGCGGGAGTGGTACGAGCAGTACTTC; CDR3: CASSSKREWYEQYF
J: TRBJ2-5; V: TRBV7-6; size: NA; D: TRBD2; DNA: TGTGCCAGCAGCACACGACTAGCGGGAGTTGGGAGACAAGAGACCCAGTACTTC; CDR3: CASSTRLAGVGRQETQYF
J: TRBJ2-2; V: TRBV6-4; size: NA; D: NA; DNA: TGTGCCAGCAGTGCACTTGTGAACACCGGGGAGCTGTTTTTT; CDR3: CASSALVNTGELFF
J: TRBJ1-3; V: TRBV29-1; size: NA; D: NA; DNA: TGCAGCGTGGCTCAGACTGTGGTTGGAAACACCATATATTTT; CDR3: CSVAQTVVGNTIYF
J: TRBJ2-7; V: TRBV9; size: NA; D: TRBD2; DNA: TGTGCCAGCAGCGTACATTCGGCTAGCGGGGACGAGCAGTACTTC; CDR3: CASSVHSASGDEQYF